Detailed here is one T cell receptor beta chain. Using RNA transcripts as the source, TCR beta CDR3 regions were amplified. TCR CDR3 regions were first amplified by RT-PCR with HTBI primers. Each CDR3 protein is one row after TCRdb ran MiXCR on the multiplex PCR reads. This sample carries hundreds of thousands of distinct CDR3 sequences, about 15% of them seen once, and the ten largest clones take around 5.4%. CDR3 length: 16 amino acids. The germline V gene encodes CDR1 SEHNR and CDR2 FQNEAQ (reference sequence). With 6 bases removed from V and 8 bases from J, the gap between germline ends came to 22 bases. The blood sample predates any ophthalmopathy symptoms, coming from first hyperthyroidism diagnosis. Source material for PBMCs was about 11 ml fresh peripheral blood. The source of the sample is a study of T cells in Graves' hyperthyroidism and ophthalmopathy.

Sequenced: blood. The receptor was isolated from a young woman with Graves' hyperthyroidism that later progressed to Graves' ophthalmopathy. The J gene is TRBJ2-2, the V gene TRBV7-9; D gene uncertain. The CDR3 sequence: CASSAKLGSVNGELFF. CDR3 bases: TGTGCCAGCAGTGCCAAATTGGGGTCGGTTAATGGGGAGCTGTTTTTT.